This note documents a single TCR beta chain sequence. Its cognate antigen has yet to be identified. No base qualities exist here, and no much larger clone lies one base off it. Library method: RT-PCR. TCRdb shows the sequencer as Illumina HiSeq 2500. The public reads were reprocessed in TCRdb via fastp at Q25 and MiXCR, keeping in-frame beta chains. Each entry merges the rows of one CDR3 protein and shows their most common DNA and genes. This sample holds fewer than 550,000 distinct CDR3 sequences; approximately 24% were observed only once. Of the sample, approximately 2% falls within the top ten clones. This entry comes from a study of response to subunit inactivated influenza vaccine (dated by TCRdb to between 2017 and 2018). For the study in its entirety: Deep quantitative profiling of the T cell receptor repertoire was used in the study to follow responses to a trivalent subunit inactivated influenza vaccine.

The germline V gene gives CDR1 as SGHRS and CDR2 as YFSETQ. From the cysteine up to the phenylalanine, the CDR3 has a length of 12 residues. Of the read, only the CDR3 DNA is kept; its 36 bases are in frame from base 1. The trim is 4 bases for V and 5 bases for J, with a gap of 9 bases between the germline ends. Summary of the overall study and its limitations: It was suggested by the authors that each seasonal influenza vaccination may recruit only a limited number of new T cells.

This sequence was found in a man aged 45-65 years who received an inactivated influenza vaccine. Donor details come from another sample of the same person, matched by shared clones. The V and J genes are TRBV5-1 and TRBJ2-5; a tentative D call is TRBD1 (6 bases match). Sequenced here: CD4+ T cells sorted from PBMCs, sampled roughly 5 days after vaccination. The CDR3 region reads CASSGTWETQYF. The DNA sequence reads TGCGCCAGCAGCGGGACATGGGAGACCCAGTACTTC.